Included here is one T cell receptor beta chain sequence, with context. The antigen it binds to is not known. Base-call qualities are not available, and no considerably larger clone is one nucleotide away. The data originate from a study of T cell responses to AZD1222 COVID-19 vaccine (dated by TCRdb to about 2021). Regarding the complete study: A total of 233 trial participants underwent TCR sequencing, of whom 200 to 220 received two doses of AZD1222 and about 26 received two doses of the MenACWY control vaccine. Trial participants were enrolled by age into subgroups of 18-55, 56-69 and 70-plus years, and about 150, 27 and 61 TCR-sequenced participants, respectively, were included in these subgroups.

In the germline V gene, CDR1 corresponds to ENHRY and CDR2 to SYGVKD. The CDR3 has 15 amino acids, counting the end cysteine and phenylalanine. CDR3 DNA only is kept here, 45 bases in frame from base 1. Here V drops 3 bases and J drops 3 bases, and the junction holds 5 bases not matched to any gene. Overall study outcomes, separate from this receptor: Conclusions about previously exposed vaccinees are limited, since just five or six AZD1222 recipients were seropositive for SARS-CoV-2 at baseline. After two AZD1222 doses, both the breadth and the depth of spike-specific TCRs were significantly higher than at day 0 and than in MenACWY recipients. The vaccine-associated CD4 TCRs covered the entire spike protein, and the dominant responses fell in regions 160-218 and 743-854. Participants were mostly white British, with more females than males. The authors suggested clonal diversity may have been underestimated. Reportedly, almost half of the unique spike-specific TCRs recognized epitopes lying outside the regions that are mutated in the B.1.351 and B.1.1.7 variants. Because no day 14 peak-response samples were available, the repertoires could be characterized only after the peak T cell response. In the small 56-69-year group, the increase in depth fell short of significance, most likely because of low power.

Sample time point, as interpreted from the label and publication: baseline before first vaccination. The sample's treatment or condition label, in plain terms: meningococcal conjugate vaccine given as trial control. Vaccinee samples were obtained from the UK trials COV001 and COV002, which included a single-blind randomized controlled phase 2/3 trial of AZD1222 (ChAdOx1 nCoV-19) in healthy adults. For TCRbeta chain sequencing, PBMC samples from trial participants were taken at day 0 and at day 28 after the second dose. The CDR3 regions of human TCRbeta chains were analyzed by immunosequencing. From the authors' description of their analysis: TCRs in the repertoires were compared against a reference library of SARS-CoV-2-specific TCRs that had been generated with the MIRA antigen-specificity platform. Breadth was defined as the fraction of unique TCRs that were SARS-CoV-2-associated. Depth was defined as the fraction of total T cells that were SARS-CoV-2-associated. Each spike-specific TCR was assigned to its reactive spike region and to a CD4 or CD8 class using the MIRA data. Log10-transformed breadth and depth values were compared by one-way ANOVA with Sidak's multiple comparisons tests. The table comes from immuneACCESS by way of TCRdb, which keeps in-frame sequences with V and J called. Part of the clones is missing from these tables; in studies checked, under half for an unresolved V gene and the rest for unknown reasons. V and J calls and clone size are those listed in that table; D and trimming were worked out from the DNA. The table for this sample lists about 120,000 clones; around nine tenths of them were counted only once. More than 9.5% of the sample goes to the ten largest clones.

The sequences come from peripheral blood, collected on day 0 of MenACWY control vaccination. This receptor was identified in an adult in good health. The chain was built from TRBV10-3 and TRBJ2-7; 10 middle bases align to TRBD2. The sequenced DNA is TGTGCCATCAGTGATGGTAGCGGGAGGTTCTACGAGCAGTACTTC. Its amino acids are CAISDGSGRFYEQYF.